A selection of T cell receptor beta chains follows, all from one sample in a study of PD-L1 blockade in urothelial cancer. Generated by immunoSEQ multiplex PCR, the TCRdb table keeps only in-frame clones and is missing some. Of roughly 42,000 clones listed, over 65% were seen once; the top ten hold roughly 2.8%. The specimen comprised PBMCs, sampled around atezolizumab (anti-PD-L1) treatment. The receptors come from a man aged 65-85 years with urothelial cancer. Both conserved end residues are part of each CDR3. D genes are given only for firm matches. Clone size appears in some rows only: once, few, many, or a class for an expanded clone.

>.|.|TRBV6-6|TRBJ2-7
CASSPGQNYEQYF
TGTGCCAGCAGCCCAGGACAGAACTACGAGCAGTACTTC
>.|.|TRBV21-1|TRBJ2-5
CASRSPGKETQYF
TGTGCCAGCCGTTCTCCAGGGAAAGAGACCCAGTACTTC
>.|TRBD1|TRBV7-2|TRBJ1-5
CASSLVRTGGTEYQPQHF
TGTGCCAGCAGCTTAGTTAGAACAGGGGGCACAGAGTATCAGCCCCAGCATTTT
>.|TRBD2|TRBV6-5|TRBJ2-5
CASSYSAGEGTQYF
TGTGCCAGCAGTTACTCGGCGGGGGAGGGGACCCAGTACTTC
>.|.|TRBV11-2|TRBJ2-4
CASQANPENIQYF
TGTGCCAGCCAGGCCAATCCGGAAAACATTCAGTACTTC
>.|.|TRBV15|TRBJ2-3
CATNPQITDTQYF
TGTGCCACCAACCCACAGATCACAGATACGCAGTATTTT
>.|TRBD1|TRBV6-1|TRBJ1-1
CASEGQGGAHTEAFF
TGTGCCAGCGAGGGACAGGGTGGGGCCCACACTGAAGCTTTCTTT
>.|.|TRBV29-1|TRBJ2-3
CSVELGNTAGTDTQYF
TGCAGCGTTGAATTGGGAAATACAGCGGGCACAGATACGCAGTATTTT
>.|.|TRBV7-9|TRBJ1-1
CASRLGTNTEAFF
TGTGCCAGCAGACTAGGGACAAACACTGAAGCTTTCTTT
>.|TRBD2|TRBV9|TRBJ2-3
CASSVTAGVADTQYF
TGTGCCAGCAGCGTAACAGCGGGAGTCGCAGATACGCAGTATTTT
>.|TRBD2|TRBV4-3|TRBJ2-5
CASSQGTSGPGETQYF
TGCGCCAGCAGCCAGGGGACTAGCGGACCAGGCGAGACCCAGTACTTC
>.|TRBD1|TRBV11-2|TRBJ1-4
CASSFGAGGPNEKLFF
TGTGCCAGCAGCTTCGGAGCAGGGGGACCTAATGAAAAACTGTTTTTT
>once|.|TRBV7-9|TRBJ1-4
CASSGEGSSEKLFF
TGTGCCAGCAGCGGCGAGGGCAGTTCTGAAAAACTGTTTTTT
>.|.|TRBV5-4|TRBJ1-1
CASSLAQGQSAEAFF
TGTGCCAGCAGCTTGGCTCAGGGCCAGAGCGCTGAAGCTTTCTTT
>.|TRBD1|TRBV5-4|TRBJ1-2
CASSYTGEIGNGYTF
TGTGCCAGCAGCTACACAGGGGAAATCGGAAATGGCTACACCTTC
>.|.|TRBV4-3|TRBJ1-1
CASSQDRVGGAFF
TGCGCCAGCAGCCAAGATCGGGTCGGCGGAGCTTTCTTT
>.|TRBD1|TRBV6-5|TRBJ1-3
CASSYSPGQGRNTIYF
TGTGCCAGCAGTTACTCTCCGGGACAGGGGCGAAACACCATATATTTT
>.|TRBD1|TRBV19|TRBJ2-5
CASSTPGQGGETQYF
TGTGCCAGTAGTACACCGGGACAGGGAGGAGAGACCCAGTACTTC
>.|.|TRBV11-1|TRBJ2-7
CASSPRTAQPYEQYF
TGTGCCAGCAGCCCAAGGACAGCTCAGCCCTACGAGCAGTACTTC
>.|TRBD2|TRBV6-5|TRBJ2-1
CASRSGTSGGNEQFF
TGTGCCAGCAGGTCCGGGACTAGCGGGGGAAATGAGCAGTTCTTC
>.|TRBD2|TRBV6-4|TRBJ2-5
CASRWGGVGTQYF
TGTGCCAGCAGGTGGGGGGGGGTCGGAACCCAGTACTTC
>.|TRBD2|TRBV10-3|TRBJ2-3
CAISESGGEGQDTQYF
TGTGCCATCAGTGAGTCGGGAGGGGAGGGTCAAGATACGCAGTATTTT
>.|.|TRBV19|TRBJ2-2
CASASGISTGELFF
TGTGCCAGTGCCTCAGGGATTAGCACCGGGGAGCTGTTTTTT
>.|TRBD1|TRBV29-1|TRBJ1-1
CSVPLGDRKASF
TGCAGCGTCCCCCTTGGGGACAGGAAAGCTTCCTTT
>.|.|TRBV28|TRBJ2-7
CASSLWNRFPYEQYF
TGTGCCAGCAGTTTATGGAACAGGTTCCCCTACGAGCAGTACTTC
>.|.|TRBV29-1|TRBJ2-7
CSVALTGAGEEQYF
TGCAGCGTAGCATTGACAGGCGCAGGCGAGGAGCAGTACTTC
>.|.|TRBV5-4|TRBJ2-3
CASSSPGEDTQYF
TGTGCCAGCAGCTCCCCGGGGGAAGATACGCAGTATTTT
>.|.|TRBV4-2|TRBJ1-4
CASSQVWQGSEKLFF
TGTGCCAGCAGCCAAGTATGGCAGGGAAGTGAAAAACTGTTTTTT
>once|.|TRBV7-2|TRBJ2-7
CASSLKGDEQYF
TGTGCCAGCAGCTTGAAGGGGGACGAGCAGTACTTC
>.|.|TRBV2|TRBJ1-1
CASGALGLTEAFF
TGTGCCAGCGGGGCTCTAGGGCTCACTGAAGCTTTCTTT
>.|TRBD2|TRBV5-1|TRBJ2-6
CASSSERDVWGANVLTF
TGCGCCAGCAGCTCAGAGCGGGATGTGTGGGGGGCCAACGTCCTGACTTTC
>medium-sized|.|TRBV29-1|TRBJ1-2
CSVGNRREGYTF
TGCAGCGTTGGTAACAGGAGAGAAGGCTACACCTTC
>.|.|TRBV4-2|TRBJ2-7
CASSQDGSRDEQYF
TGTGCCAGCAGCCAAGACGGAAGCCGGGACGAGCAGTACTTC